This TCR beta chain was sequenced in a study of blood T cell repertoires in COVID-19. The germline V gene encodes CDR1 SGHDN and CDR2 FVKESK. This CDR3 contains 17 residues. V shed 4 bases, J shed 1 base, and the junction held 11 bases outside the gene matches. Profiling relied on immunoSEQ multiplex PCR, and the TCRdb table lists in-frame clones only, not all of them. Among tens of thousands of clones listed, 85% to 90% were seen once. The sequenced material came from peripheral blood. This receptor was obtained from a human donor in a cohort sampled during active COVID-19. J is TRBJ2-7 and V is TRBV14; the match to TRBD1 covers 9 bases. CDR3: CASSPIGSGTGSYEQYF. The CDR3 DNA reads TGTGCCAGCAGCCCAATCGGATCCGGGACAGGGTCCTACGAGCAGTACTTC.